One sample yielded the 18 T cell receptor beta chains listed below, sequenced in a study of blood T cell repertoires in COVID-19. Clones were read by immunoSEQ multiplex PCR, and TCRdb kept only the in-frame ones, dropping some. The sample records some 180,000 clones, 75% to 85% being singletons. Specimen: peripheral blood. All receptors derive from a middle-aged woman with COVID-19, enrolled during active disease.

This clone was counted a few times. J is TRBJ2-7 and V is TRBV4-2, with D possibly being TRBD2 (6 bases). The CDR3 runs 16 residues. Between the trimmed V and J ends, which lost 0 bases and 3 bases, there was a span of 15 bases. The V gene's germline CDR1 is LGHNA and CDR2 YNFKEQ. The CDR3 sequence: CASSQEASSEVYEQYF. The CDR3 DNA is TGTGCCAGCAGCCAAGAGGCATCTAGCGAGGTCTACGAGCAGTACTTC.

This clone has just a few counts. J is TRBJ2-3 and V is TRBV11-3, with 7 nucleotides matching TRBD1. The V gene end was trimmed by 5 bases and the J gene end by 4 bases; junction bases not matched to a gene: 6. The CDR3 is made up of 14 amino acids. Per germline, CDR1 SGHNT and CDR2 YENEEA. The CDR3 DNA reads TGTGCCAGCAGCCTACGACAGGGAGCAGATACGCAGTATTTT. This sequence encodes CASSLRQGADTQYF.

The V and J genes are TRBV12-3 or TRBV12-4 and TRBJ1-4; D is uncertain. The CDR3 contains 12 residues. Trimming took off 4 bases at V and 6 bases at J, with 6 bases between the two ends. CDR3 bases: TGTGCCAGCAGTTACGGTTATGAAAAACTGTTTTTT. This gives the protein CASSYGYEKLFF.

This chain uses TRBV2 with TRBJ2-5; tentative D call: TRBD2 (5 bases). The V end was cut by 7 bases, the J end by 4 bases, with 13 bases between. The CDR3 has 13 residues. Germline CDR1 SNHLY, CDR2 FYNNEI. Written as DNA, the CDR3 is TGTGCCAGCACCCTACTAGAGTTAGAGACCCAGTACTTC. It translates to CASTLLELETQYF. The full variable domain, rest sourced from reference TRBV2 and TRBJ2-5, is EPEVTQTPSHQVTQMGQEVILRCVPISNHLYFYWYRQILGQKVEFLVSFYNNEISEKSEIFDDQFSVERPDGSNFTLKIRSTKLEDSAMYFCASTLLELETQYFGPGTRLLVL.

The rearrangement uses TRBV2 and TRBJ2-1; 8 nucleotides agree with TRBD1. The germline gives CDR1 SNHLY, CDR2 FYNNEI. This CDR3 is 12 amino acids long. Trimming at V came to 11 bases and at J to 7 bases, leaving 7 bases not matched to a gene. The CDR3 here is CAVGQDGNEQFF. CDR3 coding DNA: TGTGCCGTGGGACAGGATGGTAATGAGCAGTTCTTC.

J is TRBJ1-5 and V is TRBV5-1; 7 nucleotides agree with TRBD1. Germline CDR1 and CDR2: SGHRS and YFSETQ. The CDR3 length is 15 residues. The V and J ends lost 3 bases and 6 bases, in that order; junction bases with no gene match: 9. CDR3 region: CASSYSTGPFQPQHF. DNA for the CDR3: TGCGCCAGCAGCTACTCGACAGGGCCCTTTCAGCCCCAGCATTTT.

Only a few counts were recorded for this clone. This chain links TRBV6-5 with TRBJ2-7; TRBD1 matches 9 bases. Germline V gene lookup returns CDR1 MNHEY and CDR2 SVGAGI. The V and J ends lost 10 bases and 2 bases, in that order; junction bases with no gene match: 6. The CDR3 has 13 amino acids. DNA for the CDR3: TGTGCCACCCAGACAGGGGGAACCTACGAGCAGTACTTC. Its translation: CATQTGGTYEQYF.

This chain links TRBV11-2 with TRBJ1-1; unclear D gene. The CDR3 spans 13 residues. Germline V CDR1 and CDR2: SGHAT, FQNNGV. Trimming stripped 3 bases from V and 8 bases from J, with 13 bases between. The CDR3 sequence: CASSFGHRGEAFF. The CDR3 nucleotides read TGTGCCAGCAGCTTCGGTCACAGAGGGGAAGCTTTCTTT.

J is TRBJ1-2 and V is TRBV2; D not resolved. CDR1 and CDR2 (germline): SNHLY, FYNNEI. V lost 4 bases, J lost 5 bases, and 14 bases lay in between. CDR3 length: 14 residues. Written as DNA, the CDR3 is TGTGCCAGCAGTGGCGGTTCCGCGGCGTATGGCTACACCTTC. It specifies CASSGGSAAYGYTF. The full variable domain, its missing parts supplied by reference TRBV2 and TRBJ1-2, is EPEVTQTPSHQVTQMGQEVILRCVPISNHLYFYWYRQILGQKVEFLVSFYNNEISEKSEIFDDQFSVERPDGSNFTLKIRSTKLEDSAMYFCASSGGSAAYGYTFGSGTRLTVV.

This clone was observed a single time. CDR3 DNA: TGTGCCAGCAGACCGGGACAGGGGGCATTTGGAAACACCATATATTTT. Its protein product is CASRPGQGAFGNTIYF. The J gene is TRBJ1-3, the V gene TRBV2; 12 bases are shared with TRBD1. Losses at the gene ends were 6 bases for V and 3 bases for J; bases not matched to a gene: 6. The CDR3 has 16 amino acids. Germline V gene data show CDR1 as SNHLY and CDR2 as FYNNEI.

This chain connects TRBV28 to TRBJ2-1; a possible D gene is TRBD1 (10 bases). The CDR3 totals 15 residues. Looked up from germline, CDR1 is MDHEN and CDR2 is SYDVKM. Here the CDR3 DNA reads TGTGTCGCCGCTAGCGGGACAGGGGCAGTTAATGAGCAGTTCTTC. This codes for CVAASGTGAVNEQFF.

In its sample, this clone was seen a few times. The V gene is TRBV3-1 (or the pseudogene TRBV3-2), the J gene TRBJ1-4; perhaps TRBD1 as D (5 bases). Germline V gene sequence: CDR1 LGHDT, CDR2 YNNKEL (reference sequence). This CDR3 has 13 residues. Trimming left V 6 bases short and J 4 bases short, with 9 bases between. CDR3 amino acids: CASSPTVNEKLFF. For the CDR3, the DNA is TGTGCCAGCAGTCCGACAGTTAATGAAAAACTGTTTTTT.

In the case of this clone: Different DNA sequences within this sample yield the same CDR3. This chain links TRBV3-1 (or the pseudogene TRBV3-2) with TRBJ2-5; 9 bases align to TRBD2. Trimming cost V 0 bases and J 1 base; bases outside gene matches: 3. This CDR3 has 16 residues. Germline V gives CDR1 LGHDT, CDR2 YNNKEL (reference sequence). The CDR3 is CASSQDPAGGQETQYF. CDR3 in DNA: TGTGCCAGCAGCCAAGACCCAGCGGGGGGCCAAGAGACCCAGTACTTC.

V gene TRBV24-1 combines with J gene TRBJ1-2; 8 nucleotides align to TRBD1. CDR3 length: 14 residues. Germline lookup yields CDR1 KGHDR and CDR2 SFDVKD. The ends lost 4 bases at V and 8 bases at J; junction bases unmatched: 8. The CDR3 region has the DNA TGTGCCACCAGTGACCAGGACAGGGTGAGAGGCTACACCTTC. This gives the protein CATSDQDRVRGYTF.

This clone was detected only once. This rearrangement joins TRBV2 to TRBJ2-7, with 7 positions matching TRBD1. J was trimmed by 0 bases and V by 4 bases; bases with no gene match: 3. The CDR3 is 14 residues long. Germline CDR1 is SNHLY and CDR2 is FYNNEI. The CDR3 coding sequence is TGTGCCAGCAGTGTAGGGACAGTCTCCTACGAGCAGTACTTC. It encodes CASSVGTVSYEQYF.

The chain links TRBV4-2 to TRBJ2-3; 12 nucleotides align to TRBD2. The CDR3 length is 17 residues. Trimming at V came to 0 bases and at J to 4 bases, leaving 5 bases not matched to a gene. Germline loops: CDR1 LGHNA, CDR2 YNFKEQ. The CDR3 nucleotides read TGTGCCAGCAGCCAAGAACTAGCGGGGGGACCGGCAGATACGCAGTATTTT. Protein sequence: CASSQELAGGPADTQYF.

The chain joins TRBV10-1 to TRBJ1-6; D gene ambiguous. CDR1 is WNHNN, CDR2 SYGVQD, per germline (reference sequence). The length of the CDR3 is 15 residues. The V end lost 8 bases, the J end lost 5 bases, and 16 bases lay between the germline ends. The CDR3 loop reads CASRIGSSDNSPLHF. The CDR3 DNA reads TGCGCCAGCCGGATCGGGAGTTCGGATAATTCACCCCTCCACTTT.

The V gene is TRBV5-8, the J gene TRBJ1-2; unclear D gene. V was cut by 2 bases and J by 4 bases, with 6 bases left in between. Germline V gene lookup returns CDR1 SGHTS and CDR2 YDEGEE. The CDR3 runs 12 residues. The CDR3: CASSFDSYGYTF. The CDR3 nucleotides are TGTGCCAGCAGCTTCGACTCCTATGGCTACACCTTC.